This T cell receptor beta chain was retrieved from a study of vaccination effects on CD4 cells after COVID-19. Study in general: Two-dose BNT162b2 or mRNA-1273 vaccination was given to participants. Study-wide results and limits: Clones induced by infection and by vaccine showed marked clonal contraction late after vaccination.

Using immunoSEQ multiplex PCR, the repertoire was profiled, and TCRdb retains in-frame clones only, with some absent. The sample carries around 28,000 clones, 70% to 80% recorded once. This clone has just a few counts. No antigen is known for it. Germline V gene data show CDR1 as SGHDT and CDR2 as YYEEEE. CDR3 length: 13 residues. V trimming: 6 bases; J trimming: 2 bases; junction bases outside the gene matches: 4. Using viral peptide pools, the ViraFEST assay grew out antigen-specific CD4+ T cells prior to sequencing. With 9 to 11 days of culture completed, CD4+ T cells were isolated. In the vaccine recipients, nucleocapsid antibodies were negative and there was no prior SARS-CoV-2 infection. They grew approximately 2.1 million PBMC in each well, adding around 9 IU/ml IL-2 and 8 to 10 ug/ml peptides. Each culture had half its medium swapped for IL-2 medium on days 3 and 7.

This chain uses TRBV5-6 with TRBJ2-7; the match to TRBD2 covers 8 bases. The TCR was taken from a human donor who received a COVID-19 vaccine. Sequences were derived from CD4+ T cells from PBMCs cultured with SARS-CoV-2 spike peptides, sampled before COVID-19 vaccination. CDR3 DNA: TGTGCCAGCACCTACGGGGGGGCCTACGAGCAGTACTTC. Encoded protein: CASTYGGAYEQYF.